This T cell receptor beta chain was recorded in a study of cytomegalovirus exposure and HLA in healthy donors. Study-level findings and limits: A missense DCLRE1C variant was associated with V- and J-gene trimming of TCR beta chains in a later analysis, and an independent cohort replicated the association. Later analysis showed most CMV-associated TCR beta chains appearing HLA-restricted. The study listed 164 cytomegalovirus-associated TCR beta chains. Indistinguishable V segments, including TRBV6-2 and TRBV6-3, were excluded.

With 60 Vbeta and 13 Jbeta primers, the PCR was carried out. The data were produced by immunoSEQ multiplex PCR, yet TCRdb's version contains in-frame clones alone and is incomplete. This sample has 150,000 to 200,000 clones, with 60% to 80% found just once. Trimming took off 3 bases at V and 2 bases at J, with 12 bases between the two ends. Germline V lookup: CDR1 SGDLS, CDR2 YYNGEE. The CDR3 length is 14 residues. A remark on this clone: Its antigen is not known.

The chain joins TRBV9 to TRBJ2-7; D ambiguous. The sequenced material came from PBMCs. The sequence derives from a man aged 55 to 70 in good health and CMV-seronegative. This CDR3 reads CASSASFRPYEQYF. In nucleotides, the CDR3 is TGTGCCAGCAGCGCTAGTTTTAGGCCCTACGAGCAGTACTTC.